This T cell receptor (beta chain) was found in a study of cytomegalovirus exposure and HLA in healthy donors. Concerning this clone itself: Its antigen is unidentified.

The study's findings and limits: Common viral pathogens (according to a later analysis) appeared linked to several of the most significant clusters. HLA-A and HLA-B allele assignments for most subjects were reportedly predicted accurately using TCR beta sequences. The availability of immune exposure information extended only to CMV serostatus.

Amplification used 60 Vbeta primers and 13 Jbeta primers. Repertoires were generated with immunoSEQ multiplex PCR, while TCRdb's copy carries only in-frame clones and drops some. The sample lists some 190,000 clones, 70% to 80% occurring once. This clonotype was sampled from a man between 18 and 35 years old in good health and CMV-seronegative. The sample comprised PBMCs.

The CDR3 nucleotides are TGTGCCAGCAGCCCGACCGGGACAGGGACTAGCAATCAGCCCCAGCATTTT. Translation gives CASSPTGTGTSNQPQHF. The chain carries TRBV11-2 and TRBJ1-5, with TRBD1 matching over 9 bases. The germline CDR1 and CDR2 sequences are SGHAT and FQNNGV. V was clipped by 5 bases and J by 0 bases; unmatched bases: 8. This CDR3 has 17 residues.